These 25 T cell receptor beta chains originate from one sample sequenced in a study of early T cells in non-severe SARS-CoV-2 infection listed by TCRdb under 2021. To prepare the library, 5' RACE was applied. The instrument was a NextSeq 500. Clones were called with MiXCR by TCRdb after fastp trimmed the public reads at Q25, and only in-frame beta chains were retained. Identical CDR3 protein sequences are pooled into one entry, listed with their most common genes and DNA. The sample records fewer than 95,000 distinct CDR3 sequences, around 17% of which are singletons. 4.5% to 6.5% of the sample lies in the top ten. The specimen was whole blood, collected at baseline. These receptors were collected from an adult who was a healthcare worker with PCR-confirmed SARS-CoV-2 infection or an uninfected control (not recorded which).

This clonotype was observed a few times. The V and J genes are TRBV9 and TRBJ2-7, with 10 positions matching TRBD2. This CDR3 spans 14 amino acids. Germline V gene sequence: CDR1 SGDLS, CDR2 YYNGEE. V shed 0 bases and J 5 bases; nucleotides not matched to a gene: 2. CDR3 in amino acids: CASSVDGTSDEQYF. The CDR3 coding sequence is TGTGCCAGCAGCGTAGACGGGACTAGCGACGAGCAGTACTTC. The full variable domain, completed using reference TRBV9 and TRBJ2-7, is DSGVTQTPKHLITATGQRVTLRCSPRSGDLSVYWYQQSLDQGLQFLIQYYNGEERAKGNILERFSAQQFPDLHSELNLSSLELGDSALYFCASSVDGTSDEQYFGPGTRLTVT.

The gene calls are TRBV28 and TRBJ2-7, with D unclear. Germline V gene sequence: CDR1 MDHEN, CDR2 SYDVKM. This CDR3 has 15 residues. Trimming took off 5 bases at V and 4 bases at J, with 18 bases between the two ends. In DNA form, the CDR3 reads TGTGCCAGCAGTCAAGCCGGGCCCAGTCTGTACGAGCAGTACTTC. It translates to CASSQAGPSLYEQYF.

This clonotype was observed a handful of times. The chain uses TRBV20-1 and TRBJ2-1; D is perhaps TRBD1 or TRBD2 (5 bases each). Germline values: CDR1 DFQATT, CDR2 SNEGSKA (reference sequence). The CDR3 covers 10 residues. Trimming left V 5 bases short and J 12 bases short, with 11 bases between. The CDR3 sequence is CSAVRDGQFF. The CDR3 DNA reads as TGCAGTGCTGTACGGGACGGGCAGTTCTTC.

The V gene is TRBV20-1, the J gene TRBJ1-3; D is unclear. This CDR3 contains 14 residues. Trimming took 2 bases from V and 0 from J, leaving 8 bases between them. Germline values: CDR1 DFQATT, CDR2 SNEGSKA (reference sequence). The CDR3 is CSARQENSGNTIYF. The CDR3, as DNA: TGCAGTGCTAGACAGGAAAACTCTGGAAACACCATATATTTT.

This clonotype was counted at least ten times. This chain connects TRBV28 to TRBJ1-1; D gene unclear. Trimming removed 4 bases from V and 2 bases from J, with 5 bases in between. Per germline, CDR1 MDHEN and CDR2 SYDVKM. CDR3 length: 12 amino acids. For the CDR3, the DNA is TGTGCCAGCAGTTCGGGTAACACTGAAGCTTTCTTT. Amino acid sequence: CASSSGNTEAFF.

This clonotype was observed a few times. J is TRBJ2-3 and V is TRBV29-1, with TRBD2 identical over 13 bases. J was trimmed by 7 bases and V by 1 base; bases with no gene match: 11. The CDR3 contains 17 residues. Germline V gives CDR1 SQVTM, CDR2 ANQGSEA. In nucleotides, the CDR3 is TGCAGCGTTGAAGGGGGGACTAGCGGGACCTACAGGAATACGCAGTATTTT. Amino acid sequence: CSVEGGTSGTYRNTQYF.

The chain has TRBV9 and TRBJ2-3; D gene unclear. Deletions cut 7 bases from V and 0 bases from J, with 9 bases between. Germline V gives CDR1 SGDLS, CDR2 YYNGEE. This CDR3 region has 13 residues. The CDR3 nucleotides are TGTGCCAGCGGCGATGGAAGCACAGATACGCAGTATTTT. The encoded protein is CASGDGSTDTQYF.

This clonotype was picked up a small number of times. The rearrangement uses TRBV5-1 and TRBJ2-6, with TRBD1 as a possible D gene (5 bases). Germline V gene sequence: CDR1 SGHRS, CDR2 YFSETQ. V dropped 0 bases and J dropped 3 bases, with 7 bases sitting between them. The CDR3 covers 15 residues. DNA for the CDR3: TGCGCCAGCAGCTTGGGGGGCCGTGGGGCCAACGTCCTGACTTTC. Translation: CASSLGGRGANVLTF.

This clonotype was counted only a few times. The DNA of the CDR3 is TGTGCCAGCAACAGACAGATTGAAGAGACCCAGTACTTC. Its translation: CASNRQIEETQYF. This chain links TRBV7-9 with TRBJ2-5; D perhaps matches TRBD1 (5 bases). Germline assignment: CDR1 SEHNR and CDR2 FQNEAQ (reference sequence). CDR3 size: 13 residues. V lost 7 bases, J lost 3 bases, and 12 bases lay in between.

DNA for the CDR3: TGCGCCAGCAGCCAAGATCTAGGCAGGGGTACGGGCTACACCTTC. Translation: CASSQDLGRGTGYTF. The genes are TRBV4-1 and TRBJ1-2; a possible D gene is TRBD1 (6 bases). The CDR3 extends over 15 amino acids. From germline, CDR1 is MGHRA and CDR2 YSYEKL. Deletions cut 0 bases from V and 8 bases from J, with 16 bases between.

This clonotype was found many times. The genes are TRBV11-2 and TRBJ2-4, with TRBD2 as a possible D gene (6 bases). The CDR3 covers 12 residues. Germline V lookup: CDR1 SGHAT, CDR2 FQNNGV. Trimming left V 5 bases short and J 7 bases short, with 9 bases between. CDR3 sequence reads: CASSGRKNIQYF. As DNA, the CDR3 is TGTGCCAGCAGCGGGAGGAAGAACATTCAGTACTTC.

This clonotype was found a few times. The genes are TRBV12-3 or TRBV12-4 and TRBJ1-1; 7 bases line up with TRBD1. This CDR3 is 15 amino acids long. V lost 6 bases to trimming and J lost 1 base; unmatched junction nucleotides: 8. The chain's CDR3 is CASRPQTGTNTEAFF. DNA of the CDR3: TGTGCCAGCAGACCGCAGACAGGGACGAACACTGAAGCTTTCTTT.

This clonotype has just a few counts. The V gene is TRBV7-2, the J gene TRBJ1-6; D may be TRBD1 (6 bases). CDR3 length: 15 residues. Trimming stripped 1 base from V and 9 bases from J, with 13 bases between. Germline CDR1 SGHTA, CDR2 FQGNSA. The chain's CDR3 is CASSLERGAGSPLHF. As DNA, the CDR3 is TGTGCCAGCAGCTTAGAACGGGGGGCAGGTTCACCCCTCCACTTT.

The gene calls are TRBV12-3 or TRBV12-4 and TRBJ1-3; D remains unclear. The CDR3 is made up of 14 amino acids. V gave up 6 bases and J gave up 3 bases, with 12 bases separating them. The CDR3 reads CASRRTPIGNTIYF. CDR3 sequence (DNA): TGTGCCAGCAGGCGAACACCGATTGGAAACACCATATATTTT.

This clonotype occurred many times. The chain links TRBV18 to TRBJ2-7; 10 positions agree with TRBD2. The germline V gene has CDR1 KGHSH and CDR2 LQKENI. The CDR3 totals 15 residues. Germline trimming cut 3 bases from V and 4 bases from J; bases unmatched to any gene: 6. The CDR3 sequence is CASSPQAGGPYEQYF. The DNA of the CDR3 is TGTGCCAGCTCACCCCAAGCGGGAGGGCCATACGAGCAGTACTTC.

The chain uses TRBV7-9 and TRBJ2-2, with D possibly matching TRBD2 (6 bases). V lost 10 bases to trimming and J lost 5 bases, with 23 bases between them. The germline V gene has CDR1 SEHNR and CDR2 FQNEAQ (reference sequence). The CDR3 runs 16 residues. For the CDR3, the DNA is TGTGCCACCCGACCTCCGCAAGCGGGCCCTACCGGGGAGCTGTTTTTT. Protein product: CATRPPQAGPTGELFF.

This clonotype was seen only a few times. CDR3 loop: CASSVEDSYEQYF. DNA of the CDR3: TGTGCCAGCAGCGTAGAGGACTCCTACGAGCAGTACTTC. The V gene is TRBV9, the J gene TRBJ2-7; D remains unclear. Germline CDR1 SGDLS, CDR2 YYNGEE. Trimming removed 0 bases from V and 0 bases from J, with 4 bases in between. CDR3 length: 13 residues.

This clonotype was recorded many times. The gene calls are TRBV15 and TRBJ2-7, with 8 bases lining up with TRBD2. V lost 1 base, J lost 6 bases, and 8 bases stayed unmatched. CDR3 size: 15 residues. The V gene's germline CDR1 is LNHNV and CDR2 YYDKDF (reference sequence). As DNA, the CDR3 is TGTGCCACCAGCAGAGCGGGAGGGCTCGTCGCCGAGCAGTACTTC. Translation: CATSRAGGLVAEQYF.

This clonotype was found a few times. The CDR3 DNA is TGTGCCAGCAGTTCCGGACTAGCGCCAACCTACGAGCAGTACTTC. This codes for CASSSGLAPTYEQYF. The V and J genes are TRBV12-3 or TRBV12-4 and TRBJ2-7; 9 bases line up with TRBD2. V lost 4 bases, J lost 2 bases, and 6 bases stayed unmatched. This CDR3 has 15 amino acids.

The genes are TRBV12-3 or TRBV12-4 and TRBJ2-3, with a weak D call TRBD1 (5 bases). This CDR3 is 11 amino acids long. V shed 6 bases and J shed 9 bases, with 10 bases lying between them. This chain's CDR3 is CASSPWGTQYF. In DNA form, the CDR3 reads TGTGCCAGCAGCCCTTGGGGCACGCAGTATTTT.

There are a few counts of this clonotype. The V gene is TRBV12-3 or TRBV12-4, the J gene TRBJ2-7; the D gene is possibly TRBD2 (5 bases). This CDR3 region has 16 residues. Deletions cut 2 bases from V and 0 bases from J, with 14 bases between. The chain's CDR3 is CASSLTAGRRSYEQYF. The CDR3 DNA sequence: TGTGCCAGCAGTTTAACGGCGGGCAGGCGCTCCTACGAGCAGTACTTC.

CDR3 loop: CASRAFEGNTIYF. In nucleotides, the CDR3 is TGTGCCAGCAGGGCGTTTGAAGGAAACACCATATATTTT. The rearrangement uses TRBV27 and TRBJ1-3; D gene ambiguous. The CDR3 totals 13 residues. Germline values: CDR1 MNHEY, CDR2 SMNVEV (reference sequence). Trimming pared 6 bases from V and 4 bases from J, leaving 10 bases between.

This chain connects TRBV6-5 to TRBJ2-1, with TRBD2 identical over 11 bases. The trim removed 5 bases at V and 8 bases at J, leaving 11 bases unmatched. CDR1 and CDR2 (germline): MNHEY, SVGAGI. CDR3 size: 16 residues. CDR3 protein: CASSRPLAGDFHEQFF. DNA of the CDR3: TGTGCCAGCAGTCGACCACTAGCGGGAGACTTCCATGAGCAGTTCTTC.

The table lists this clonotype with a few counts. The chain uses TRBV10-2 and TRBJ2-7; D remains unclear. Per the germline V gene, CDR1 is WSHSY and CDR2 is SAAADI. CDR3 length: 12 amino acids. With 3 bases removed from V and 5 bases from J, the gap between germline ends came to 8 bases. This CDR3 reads CASSESWNEQYF. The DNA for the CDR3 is TGCGCCAGCAGTGAAAGCTGGAACGAGCAGTACTTC.

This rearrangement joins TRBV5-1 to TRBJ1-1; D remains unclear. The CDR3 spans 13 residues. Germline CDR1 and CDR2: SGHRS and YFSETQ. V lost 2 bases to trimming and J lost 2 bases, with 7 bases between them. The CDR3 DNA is TGCGCCAGCAGCTTCGAGCCCAACACTGAAGCTTTCTTT. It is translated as CASSFEPNTEAFF.